These 23 T cell receptor beta chains were sequenced from one sample in a study of T cell responses to AZD1222 COVID-19 vaccine. Profiling relied on immunoSEQ multiplex PCR, and the TCRdb table lists in-frame clones only, not all of them. The table records around 95,000 clones, 88% of them present only once. The sample in question was peripheral blood, obtained on day 0 of AZD1222 vaccination. All receptors come from an adult in good health.

This chain's CDR3 is CASSEKEGGVTEAFF. Written as DNA, the CDR3 is TGTGCCAGCAGTGAAAAGGAGGGGGGTGTCACTGAAGCTTTCTTT. V gene TRBV6-4 combines with J gene TRBJ1-1, with D perhaps TRBD1 (6 bases). The CDR3 has 15 residues. Trimming shortened V by 3 bases and J by 4 bases, and 15 bases separated the two germline ends. Germline values: CDR1 MRHNA, CDR2 SNTAGT.

V is TRBV6-4 and J is TRBJ1-1; D gene ambiguous. The V and J ends lost 4 bases and 4 bases respectively, with 10 bases between them. Germline V gives CDR1 MRHNA, CDR2 SNTAGT. CDR3 length: 13 residues. The CDR3 nucleotides are TGTGCCAGCAGTGCGGCCCCCCGCACTGAAGCTTTCTTT. Protein sequence: CASSAAPRTEAFF.

This clone was detected only once. Relative to the germline gene, one junction end is altered; a read error may explain this. The chain combines TRBV4-2 with TRBJ1-1, with D possibly TRBD1 on 5 matching bases. Looked up from germline, CDR1 is LGHNA and CDR2 is YNFKEQ. The CDR3 consists of 12 residues. The CDR3 is CASSPLQGGSIF. The CDR3 nucleotides are TGTGCCAGCAGCCCCCTCCAGGGAGGCAGCATCTTT.

The chain is built from TRBV7-3 and TRBJ2-3; 7 bases match TRBD2. The ends lost 1 base at V and 3 bases at J; junction bases unmatched: 1. Germline CDR1 and CDR2: SGHTA and FQGTGA. The CDR3 is made up of 14 amino acids. The CDR3 reads CASSLRGGTDTQYF. Written as DNA, the CDR3 is TGTGCCAGCAGCTTAAGGGGGGGTACAGATACGCAGTATTTT.

CDR3 loop: CASSLTRYEQYF. The DNA of the CDR3 is TGTGCCAGCAGTCTGACTAGGTACGAGCAGTACTTC. J is TRBJ2-7 and V is TRBV12-3 or TRBV12-4; a weak D match, TRBD2 (6 bases). CDR3 length equals 12 residues. V lost 5 bases to trimming and J lost 4 bases, with 9 bases between them.

The V gene is TRBV2, the J gene TRBJ1-5; D unresolved. The germline V gene encodes CDR1 SNHLY and CDR2 FYNNEI. The V end was cut by 1 base, the J end by 9 bases, with 7 bases between. The CDR3 is made up of 12 amino acids. The CDR3, as DNA: TGTGCCAGCAGTGAAGACGCCCTGCCCCAGCATTTT. Translation gives CASSEDALPQHF.

The gene calls are TRBV30 and TRBJ2-3; TRBD1 might be the D (6 bases). CDR3 length equals 13 residues. The germline gives CDR1 GTSNPN, CDR2 SVGIG (reference sequence). The V gene lost 4 bases and the J gene lost 5 bases, with 13 bases spanning the gap. The CDR3 is CAWNIKQGDTQYF. The CDR3 DNA reads TGTGCCTGGAATATTAAACAGGGAGATACGCAGTATTTT.

This chain uses TRBV20-1 with TRBJ1-5; the D gene is possibly TRBD1 (5 bases). Trimming stripped 3 bases from V and 6 bases from J, with 18 bases between. CDR1 DFQATT and CDR2 SNEGSKA come from the germline V gene (reference sequence). The CDR3 is 15 amino acids. The CDR3 DNA sequence: TGCAGTGCTAGTCGGTCATCCAGGGTAGGTCAGCCCCAGCATTTT. Translated: CSASRSSRVGQPQHF.

The chain carries TRBV19 and TRBJ2-1; weak D call: TRBD2 (6 bases). Germline V gives CDR1 LNHDA, CDR2 SQIVND (reference sequence). CDR3 length: 13 amino acids. Trimming cost V 5 bases and J 4 bases, with 9 bases left between them. CDR3 amino acids: CASSLGLYNEQFF. The DNA for the CDR3 is TGTGCCAGTAGTCTGGGACTTTACAATGAGCAGTTCTTC. Full variable domain (outside the CDR3, taken from reference TRBV19 and TRBJ2-1): DGGITQSPKYLFRKEGQNVTLSCEQNLNHDAMYWYRQDPGQGLRLIYYSQIVNDFQKGDIAEGYSVSREKKESFPLTVTSAQKNPTAFYLCASSLGLYNEQFFGPGTRLTVL.

V and J are TRBV6-2 or TRBV6-3 and TRBJ2-4; weak D call: TRBD2 (6 bases). V was cut by 6 bases and J by 6 bases, with 18 bases left in between. The CDR3 spans 15 residues. Germline V CDR1 and CDR2: MNHEY, SVGEGT. The CDR3 DNA reads TGTGCCAGCAGCCTTAGCGGAGGAGGGGTAAACATTCAGTACTTC. Residues: CASSLSGGGVNIQYF.

The rearrangement links TRBV7-8 to TRBJ2-7; D possibly corresponds to TRBD2 (5 bases). Per germline, CDR1 SGHVS and CDR2 FQNEAQ. Deletions cut 5 bases from V and 4 bases from J, with 6 bases between. The CDR3 is made up of 11 amino acids. The CDR3 loop is CASSRGYEQYF. The CDR3 nucleotides read TGTGCCAGCAGCCGAGGGTACGAGCAGTACTTC.

This rearrangement joins TRBV11-2 to TRBJ1-2, with D maybe TRBD1 (5 bases). Germline CDR1 reads SGHAT; CDR2 reads FQNNGV. The V and J ends lost 4 bases and 1 base respectively, with 13 bases between them. This CDR3 comprises 15 residues. The CDR3 is CASSSYRDLNYGYTF. CDR3 DNA: TGTGCCAGCAGCTCCTACCGGGACCTTAACTATGGCTACACCTTC.

This chain connects TRBV6-6 to TRBJ2-7; 8 nucleotides match TRBD1. The CDR3 sequence is 13 residues long. J was trimmed by 7 bases and V by 6 bases; bases with no gene match: 8. CDR1 and CDR2 from the germline V gene are MNHNY and SVGAGI (reference sequence). The CDR3 sequence is CASRETDRGEQYF. CDR3 in DNA: TGTGCCAGCAGGGAAACAGACAGGGGTGAGCAGTACTTC.

The chain recombines TRBV7-9 with TRBJ1-3; D not resolved. The ends were cut back, 2 bases at V and 0 bases at J, with 8 bases in the middle. Germline V lookup: CDR1 SEHNR, CDR2 FQNEAQ (reference sequence). The CDR3 has 15 residues. The DNA of the CDR3 is TGTGCCAGCAGCTTATATATGTACTCTGGAAACACCATATATTTT. Translation: CASSLYMYSGNTIYF.

This chain links TRBV7-9 with TRBJ1-5; weak D call: TRBD1 (6 bases). This CDR3 comprises 15 residues. The germline V gene encodes CDR1 SEHNR and CDR2 FQNEAQ (reference sequence). V was pared by 3 bases and J by 2 bases, with 11 bases between. The CDR3 DNA reads as TGTGCCAGCAGCTTGGGGGGACACGGCAATCAGCCCCAGCATTTT. It codes for CASSLGGHGNQPQHF.

This chain uses TRBV2 with TRBJ2-3; D is uncertain. V was shortened by 8 bases and J by 6 bases, with 12 bases between the two germline ends. Germline CDR1 reads SNHLY; CDR2 reads FYNNEI. This CDR3 is built from 12 residues. The CDR3 DNA sequence: TGTGCCAGCGCCTCGAATTGGGATACGCAGTATTTT. This sequence encodes CASASNWDTQYF.

This clone showed up just a few times. The chain couples TRBV7-2 to TRBJ1-1; D perhaps matches TRBD1 (5 bases). V was pared by 1 base and J by 1 base, with 10 bases between. The CDR3 has 15 amino acids. The germline CDR1 and CDR2 sequences are SGHTA and FQGNSA. In DNA, the CDR3 is TGTGCCAGCAGCTTAGGCGGCAGGGAGAACACTGAAGCTTTCTTT. Protein sequence: CASSLGGRENTEAFF.

J is TRBJ1-2 and V is TRBV15, with D unclear. Trimming shortened V by 1 base and J by 2 bases, and 11 bases separated the two germline ends. The CDR3 covers 15 residues. Germline lookup yields CDR1 LNHNV and CDR2 YYDKDF (reference sequence). Here the CDR3 DNA reads TGTGCCACCAGCAGAGTGGACGGCAAAAACTATGGCTACACCTTC. It translates to CATSRVDGKNYGYTF.

The rearrangement uses TRBV2 and TRBJ2-3; D is unclear. The V gene's germline CDR1 is SNHLY and CDR2 FYNNEI. The CDR3 consists of 14 residues. Trimming removed 3 bases from V and 4 bases from J, with 11 bases in between. The CDR3, as DNA: TGTGCCAGCAGTGACCCGCGTTTGGCAGATACGCAGTATTTT. This gives the protein CASSDPRLADTQYF.

This rearrangement joins TRBV7-8 to TRBJ1-2, with TRBD1 matching 7 bases. Looked up from germline, CDR1 is SGHVS and CDR2 is FQNEAQ. V lost 4 bases and J lost 3; bases outside the gene matches: 8. The CDR3 has 15 residues. This chain's CDR3 is CASSSPGQEHYGYTF. In DNA form, the CDR3 reads TGTGCCAGCAGCTCTCCCGGACAGGAGCACTATGGCTACACCTTC.

The genes are TRBV6-5 and TRBJ1-2; 8 positions match TRBD1. CDR3 size: 15 residues. The J segment lost 2 bases and the V segment lost 8 bases, leaving 10 bases of the junction unmatched. The germline V gene encodes CDR1 MNHEY and CDR2 SVGAGI. The CDR3 reads CASCPGQGGNYGYTF. As DNA, the CDR3 is TGTGCCAGCTGTCCTGGACAGGGAGGGAACTATGGCTACACCTTC.

The DNA of the CDR3 is TGTGCCAGCAGTGCCTCCGGGACCCCAACTAATGAAAAACTGTTTTTT. Encoded protein: CASSASGTPTNEKLFF. The chain uses TRBV6-1 and TRBJ1-4, with D perhaps TRBD1 (5 bases). Germline lookup yields CDR1 MNHNS and CDR2 SASEGT. Deletions cut 4 bases from V and 0 bases from J, with 12 bases between. The CDR3 length is 16 residues.

V usage is TRBV12-3 or TRBV12-4 and J usage is TRBJ2-7; no clear D. CDR3 length: 13 residues. Between the trimmed V and J ends, which lost 3 bases and 4 bases, there was a span of 10 bases. The CDR3 DNA reads as TGTGCCAGCAGTTTTGAGGTATCTTACGAGCAGTACTTC. Encoded protein: CASSFEVSYEQYF.